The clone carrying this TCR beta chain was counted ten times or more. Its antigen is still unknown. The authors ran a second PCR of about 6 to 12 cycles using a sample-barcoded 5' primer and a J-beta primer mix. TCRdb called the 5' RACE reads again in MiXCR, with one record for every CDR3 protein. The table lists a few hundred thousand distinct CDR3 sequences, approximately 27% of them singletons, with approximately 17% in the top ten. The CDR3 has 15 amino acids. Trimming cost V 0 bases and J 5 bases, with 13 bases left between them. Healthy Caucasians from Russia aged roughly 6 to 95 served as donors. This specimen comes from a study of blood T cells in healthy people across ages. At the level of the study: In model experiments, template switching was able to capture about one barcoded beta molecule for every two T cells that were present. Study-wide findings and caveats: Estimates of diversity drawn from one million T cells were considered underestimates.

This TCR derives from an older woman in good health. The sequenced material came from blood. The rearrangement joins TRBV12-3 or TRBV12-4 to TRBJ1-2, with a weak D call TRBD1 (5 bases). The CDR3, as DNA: TGTGCCAGCAGTTTAGCTTCCATCGGGGGTTATGGCTACACCTTC. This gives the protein CASSLASIGGYGYTF.